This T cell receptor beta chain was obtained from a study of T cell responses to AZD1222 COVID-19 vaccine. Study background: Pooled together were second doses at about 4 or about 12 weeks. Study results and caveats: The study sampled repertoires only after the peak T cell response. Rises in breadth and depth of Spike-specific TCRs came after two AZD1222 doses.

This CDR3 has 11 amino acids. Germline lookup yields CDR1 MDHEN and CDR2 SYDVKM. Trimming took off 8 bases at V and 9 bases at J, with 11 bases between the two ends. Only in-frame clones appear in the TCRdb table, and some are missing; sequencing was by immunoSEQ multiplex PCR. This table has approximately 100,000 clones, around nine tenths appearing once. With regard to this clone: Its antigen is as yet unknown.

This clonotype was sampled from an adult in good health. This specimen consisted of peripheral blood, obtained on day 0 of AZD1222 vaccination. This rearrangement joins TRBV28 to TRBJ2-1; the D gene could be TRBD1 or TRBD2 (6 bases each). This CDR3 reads CASEKGGEQFF. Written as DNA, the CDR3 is TGTGCCAGCGAAAAGGGGGGTGAGCAGTTCTTC. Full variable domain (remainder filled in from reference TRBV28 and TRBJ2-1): DVKVTQSSRYLVKRTGEKVFLECVQDMDHENMFWYRQDPGLGLRLIYFSYDVKMKEKGDIPEGYSVSREKKERFSLILESASTNQTSMYLCASEKGGEQFFGPGTRLTVL.